These T cell receptor beta chains were read from a single sample in a study of beta chain features in type 1 diabetes. Method: immunoSEQ multiplex PCR; TCRdb's copy keeps in-frame clones and lacks some. The sample records roughly 300,000 clones, over 7% being singletons. Sequencing was done on a sample of central memory CD4+ T cells from blood. The receptors were gathered from a man aged 30 to 45 with type 1 diabetes. Both conserved end residues are part of each CDR3. The order of the fields is D gene, clone size, V gene, J gene, CDR3 DNA, CDR3 protein. A D gene is named only where the DNA matches it firmly. Clone size is not always given. Where it is, it says once, few, many or a class for expanded clones.

D gene: TRBD1
clone size: NA
V gene: TRBV10-3
J gene: TRBJ2-7
CDR3 DNA: TGTGCCATCAGTTACCGGGACAGGGGGTGGGAGCAGTACTTC
CDR3 protein: CAISYRDRGWEQYF

D gene: TRBD1
clone size: NA
V gene: TRBV5-6
J gene: TRBJ2-5
CDR3 DNA: TGTGCCAGCAGCCTAAGGGACAGTCAAGAGACCCAGTACTTC
CDR3 protein: CASSLRDSQETQYF

D gene: NA
clone size: few
V gene: TRBV11-2
J gene: TRBJ1-1
CDR3 DNA: TGTGCCAGCAGCTTAGGTTGGGGGCCGGGGACTGAAGCTTTCTTT
CDR3 protein: CASSLGWGPGTEAFF

D gene: TRBD1
clone size: NA
V gene: TRBV7-9
J gene: TRBJ1-1
CDR3 DNA: TGTGCCAGCAGCCAGGAGACAGGGATGACTTTCTTT
CDR3 protein: CASSQETGMTFF

D gene: NA
clone size: few
V gene: TRBV27
J gene: TRBJ2-7
CDR3 DNA: TGTGCCAGCAACACCTCTCGGAAGCCCTCCTACGAGCAGTACTTC
CDR3 protein: CASNTSRKPSYEQYF

D gene: NA
clone size: many
V gene: TRBV5-4
J gene: TRBJ2-3
CDR3 DNA: TGTGCCAGCAGCTTGGGAGGGACTCAAGGGGCAGATACGCAGTATTTT
CDR3 protein: CASSLGGTQGADTQYF

D gene: TRBD1
clone size: NA
V gene: TRBV27
J gene: TRBJ2-5
CDR3 DNA: TGTGCCAGCAGTTCCCTACAGGGGGCCGCAGAGACCCAGTACTTC
CDR3 protein: CASSSLQGAAETQYF

D gene: NA
clone size: NA
V gene: TRBV28
J gene: TRBJ1-2
CDR3 DNA: TGTGCCAGCAGTGCTACCAGGGCGGTGCGGGATGGCTACACCTTC
CDR3 protein: CASSATRAVRDGYTF

D gene: NA
clone size: NA
V gene: TRBV27
J gene: TRBJ1-3
CDR3 DNA: TGTGCCAGCAGTTTAGACATATCTGGAAACACCATATATTTT
CDR3 protein: CASSLDISGNTIYF

D gene: NA
clone size: few
V gene: TRBV5-4
J gene: TRBJ2-1
CDR3 DNA: TGTGCCAGCAGCTCACCGGGAGTTATTCGTCGGAATGAGCAGTTCTTC
CDR3 protein: CASSSPGVIRRNEQFF

D gene: NA
clone size: few
V gene: TRBV28
J gene: TRBJ2-1
CDR3 DNA: TGTGCCAGCTCCCAGGGGGGGGAAAATGAGCAGTTCTTC
CDR3 protein: CASSQGGENEQFF

D gene: NA
clone size: few
V gene: TRBV14
J gene: TRBJ2-3
CDR3 DNA: TGTGCCAGCAGCCCAACACAGGGCGCAGATACGCAGTATTTT
CDR3 protein: CASSPTQGADTQYF

D gene: TRBD1
clone size: few
V gene: TRBV7-2
J gene: TRBJ2-4
CDR3 DNA: TGTGCCAGCAGCTTCCTAGGACAGGGGGCCCAAAACATTCAGTACTTC
CDR3 protein: CASSFLGQGAQNIQYF

D gene: NA
clone size: few
V gene: TRBV29-1
J gene: TRBJ1-1
CDR3 DNA: TGCAGCGTTAGGGGGAACACTGAAGCTTTCTTT
CDR3 protein: CSVRGNTEAFF

D gene: NA
clone size: NA
V gene: TRBV9
J gene: TRBJ1-2
CDR3 DNA: TGTGCCAGCAGCGTAGAGATAGGATCTAACTATGGCTACACCTTC
CDR3 protein: CASSVEIGSNYGYTF

D gene: NA
clone size: few
V gene: TRBV9
J gene: TRBJ1-6
CDR3 DNA: TGTGCCAGCAGCGCAGAGAGGGGTCTCCTCCACTTT
CDR3 protein: CASSAERGLLHF

D gene: NA
clone size: few
V gene: TRBV7-9
J gene: TRBJ2-5
CDR3 DNA: TGTGCCAGCAGCATCGGAACAGGGTTCCAAGAGACCCAGTACTTC
CDR3 protein: CASSIGTGFQETQYF

D gene: NA
clone size: many
V gene: TRBV19
J gene: TRBJ2-6
CDR3 DNA: TGTGCCAGTAGCCTGGGCGGGACCTCTGGGGCCAACGTCCTGACTTTC
CDR3 protein: CASSLGGTSGANVLTF

D gene: NA
clone size: many
V gene: TRBV18
J gene: TRBJ2-7
CDR3 DNA: TGTGCCAGCTCACCAGATGGCAGGGACTTACCCGAGCAGTACTTC
CDR3 protein: CASSPDGRDLPEQYF

D gene: NA
clone size: many
V gene: TRBV18
J gene: TRBJ2-3
CDR3 DNA: TGTGCCAGCTCATCCAGGGTGGGCACAGATACGCAGTATTTT
CDR3 protein: CASSSRVGTDTQYF

D gene: NA
clone size: few
V gene: TRBV7-8
J gene: TRBJ1-2
CDR3 DNA: TGTGCCAGCAGCTTAGGCAGGGTTAACTATGGCTACACCTTC
CDR3 protein: CASSLGRVNYGYTF

D gene: NA
clone size: many
V gene: TRBV7-9
J gene: TRBJ2-5
CDR3 DNA: TGTGCCATCCCAGGCGACGGCCAAGAGACCCAGTACTTC
CDR3 protein: CAIPGDGQETQYF

D gene: TRBD1
clone size: NA
V gene: TRBV5-4
J gene: TRBJ1-4
CDR3 DNA: TGTGCCAGCAGCTTGTACTCCGGGACAGGGGACGAAAAACTGTTTTTT
CDR3 protein: CASSLYSGTGDEKLFF

D gene: TRBD2
clone size: NA
V gene: TRBV9
J gene: TRBJ2-7
CDR3 DNA: TGTGCCAGCAGCGTAGCCCCGGGGGGGGCAGGCGAGCAGTACTTC
CDR3 protein: CASSVAPGGAGEQYF

D gene: NA
clone size: NA
V gene: TRBV27
J gene: TRBJ2-2
CDR3 DNA: TGTGCCAGCAGTTTAGGGGACACCGGGGAGCTGTTTTTT
CDR3 protein: CASSLGDTGELFF

D gene: TRBD1
clone size: NA
V gene: TRBV28
J gene: TRBJ1-5
CDR3 DNA: TGTGCCAGCAGGTTAGGGACAGGGCGCAATCAGCCCCAGCATTTT
CDR3 protein: CASRLGTGRNQPQHF

D gene: NA
clone size: NA
V gene: TRBV7-8
J gene: TRBJ2-1
CDR3 DNA: TGTGCCAGCAGCCGCTCCTTGAGCTCCTACAATGAGCAGTTCTTC
CDR3 protein: CASSRSLSSYNEQFF

D gene: TRBD2
clone size: NA
V gene: TRBV29-1
J gene: TRBJ2-3
CDR3 DNA: TGCAGCTCTAGCGGGGGGGCGGTTGTTACAGATACGCAGTATTTT
CDR3 protein: CSSSGGAVVTDTQYF

D gene: NA
clone size: many
V gene: TRBV9
J gene: TRBJ2-6
CDR3 DNA: TGTGCCAGCAGCCCGAGTCCAGGGACCGGGGCCAACGTCCTGACTTTC
CDR3 protein: CASSPSPGTGANVLTF